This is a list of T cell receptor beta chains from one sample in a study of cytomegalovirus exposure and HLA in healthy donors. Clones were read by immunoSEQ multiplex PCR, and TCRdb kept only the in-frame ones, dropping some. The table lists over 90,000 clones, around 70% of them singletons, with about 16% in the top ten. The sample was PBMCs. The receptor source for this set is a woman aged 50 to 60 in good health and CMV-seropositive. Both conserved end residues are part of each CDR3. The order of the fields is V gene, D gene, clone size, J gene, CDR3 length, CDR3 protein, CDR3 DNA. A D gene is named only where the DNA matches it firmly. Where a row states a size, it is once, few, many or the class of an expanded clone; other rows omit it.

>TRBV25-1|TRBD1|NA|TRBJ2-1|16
CASSEKQGAATDEQFF
TGTGCCAGCAGTGAGAAACAGGGGGCGGCGACGGATGAGCAGTTCTTC
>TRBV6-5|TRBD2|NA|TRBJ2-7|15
CASSRTGTSGYEQYF
TGTGCCAGCAGCCGTACCGGGACTAGCGGATACGAGCAGTACTTC
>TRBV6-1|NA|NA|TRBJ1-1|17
CASSEVVEGRPNTEAFF
TGTGCCAGCAGTGAAGTGGTGGAGGGACGTCCGAACACTGAAGCTTTCTTT
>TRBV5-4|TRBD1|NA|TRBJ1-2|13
CASSLGTAYGYTF
TGTGCCAGCAGCTTAGGGACAGCCTATGGCTACACCTTC
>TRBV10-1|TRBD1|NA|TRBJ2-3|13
CASSRDRVDTQYF
TGCGCCAGCAGTCGGGACAGGGTCGATACGCAGTATTTT
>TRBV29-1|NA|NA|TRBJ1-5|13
CSVEEGARGPQHF
TGCAGCGTTGAAGAGGGGGCACGGGGGCCCCAGCATTTT
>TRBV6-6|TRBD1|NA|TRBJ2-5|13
CASSRDRTETQYF
TGTGCCAGCAGTCGGGACAGGACAGAGACCCAGTACTTC
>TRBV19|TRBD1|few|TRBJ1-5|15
CASRINRGDNQPQHF
TGTGCCAGTAGGATAAACAGGGGTGACAATCAGCCCCAGCATTTT
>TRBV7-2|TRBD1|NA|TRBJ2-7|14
CASSVQGAQREQYF
TGTGCCAGCAGCGTACAGGGGGCTCAAAGGGAGCAGTACTTC
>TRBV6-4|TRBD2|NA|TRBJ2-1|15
CASARTSGIYNEQFF
TGTGCCAGCGCCCGGACTAGCGGGATCTACAATGAGCAGTTCTTC
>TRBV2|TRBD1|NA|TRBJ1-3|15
CASRTDRGVGNTIYF
TGTGCCAGCAGGACTGACAGGGGAGTTGGAAACACCATATATTTT
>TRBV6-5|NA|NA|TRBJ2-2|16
CASSYRGGENTGELFF
TGTGCCAGCAGTTACAGGGGGGGGGAGAACACCGGGGAGCTGTTTTTT